The entry that follows covers one TCR beta chain sequence. This sample is part of a study of blood T cell repertoires in COVID-19. Only in-frame clones appear in the TCRdb table, and some are missing; sequencing was by immunoSEQ multiplex PCR. Of roughly 410,000 clones listed, around 89% are singletons. CDR3 length: 14 residues. V was shortened by 6 bases and J by 3 bases, with 14 bases between the two germline ends. CDR1 is MNHEY and CDR2 is SMNVEV in the germline V gene (reference sequence). The clonotype originates from a man aged 35 to 55 with acute or convalescent COVID-19. This chain joins TRBV27 and TRBJ1-1; unclear D gene. The sequencing sample was made of peripheral blood. Here the CDR3 reads CASRGRREDTEAFF. The DNA of the CDR3 is TGTGCCAGCAGGGGCAGGCGGGAGGACACTGAAGCTTTCTTT.